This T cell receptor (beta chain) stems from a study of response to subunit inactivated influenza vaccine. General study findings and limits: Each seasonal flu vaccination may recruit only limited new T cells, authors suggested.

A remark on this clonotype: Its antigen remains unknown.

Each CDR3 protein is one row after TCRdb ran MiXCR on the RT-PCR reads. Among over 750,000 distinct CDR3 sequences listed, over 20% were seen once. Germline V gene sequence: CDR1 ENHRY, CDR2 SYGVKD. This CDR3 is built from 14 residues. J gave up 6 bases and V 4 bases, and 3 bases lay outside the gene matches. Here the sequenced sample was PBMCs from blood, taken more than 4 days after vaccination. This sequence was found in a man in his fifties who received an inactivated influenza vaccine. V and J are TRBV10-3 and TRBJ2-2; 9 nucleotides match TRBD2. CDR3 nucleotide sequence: TGTGCCATCAGTGGGGGGACTAGCCCCGGGGAGCTGTTTTTT. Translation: CAISGGTSPGELFF.